The entry that follows covers one TCR beta chain sequence. What it recognizes is unknown. Method: immunoSEQ multiplex PCR; TCRdb's copy keeps in-frame clones and lacks some. The data hold about 130,000 clones, with about 90% observed a single time. These data belong to a study of cytomegalovirus exposure and HLA in healthy donors. Study-wide results and limits: Most TCRs appeared rarely, but some public TCRs recurred in many donors. The investigators catalogued 150 to 200 TCR beta chains as cytomegalovirus-associated. Reports credit the classifier with highly specific, highly sensitive diagnosis of cytomegalovirus status.

The CDR3 consists of 15 residues. The V gene lost 4 bases and the J gene lost 0 bases, with 12 bases spanning the gap. Germline V CDR1 and CDR2: SGHRS, YFSETQ. The approximately 120-subject validation cohort, separate from the approximately 670-subject first cohort, included the donors. The sequence derives from a woman aged 30 to 39 in good health and CMV-seropositive. Sequencing used PBMCs. The chain carries TRBV5-1 and TRBJ2-3; a weak D match, TRBD1 (5 bases). CDR3 sequence: CASSNRAGSTDTQYF. CDR3 nucleotide sequence: TGCGCCAGCAGCAATCGGGCAGGGAGCACAGATACGCAGTATTTT.